Below are 10 T cell receptor beta chains sequenced from a single sample in a study of shared clonotypes between healthy human individuals. Only CD45RO-negative cells positively selected for CCR7 counted as naive CD8 cells, so terminally differentiated effector memory CD45RA+ cells were excluded. Some clones are missing from TCRdb's copy, which holds only in-frame ones; the method was immunoSEQ multiplex PCR. Among 2 million to 2.5 million clones listed, about 95% were seen once. Material for sequencing was naive CD8+ T cells sorted from blood. The receptors derive from a man aged 18 to 30 in good health.

This clone was observed a single time. The chain employs TRBV2 and TRBJ2-7; a possible D gene is TRBD2 (7 bases). Germline V lookup: CDR1 SNHLY, CDR2 FYNNEI. The CDR3 has 13 amino acids. The V end was cut by 6 bases, the J end by 2 bases, with 11 bases between. The CDR3 protein is CASRGGGAYEQYF. The CDR3 DNA reads as TGTGCCAGCAGGGGCGGGGGCGCCTACGAGCAGTACTTC.

The J gene is TRBJ2-7, the V gene TRBV19; no clear D. V was trimmed by 5 bases and J by 3 bases, leaving 14 bases between them. The CDR3 covers 14 residues. CDR1 and CDR2 from the germline V gene are LNHDA and SQIVND (reference sequence). The CDR3 nucleotides are TGTGCCAGTAGTGGGAATCCCCAGATCTACGAGCAGTACTTC. The encoded protein is CASSGNPQIYEQYF.

CDR3 in DNA: TGTGCCAGTAGTATTACGGACAACTACGAGCAGTACTTC. This gives the protein CASSITDNYEQYF. The J gene is TRBJ2-7, the V gene TRBV19; weak D call: TRBD1 (5 bases). The CDR3 is 13 amino acids. Germline V gives CDR1 LNHDA, CDR2 SQIVND (reference sequence). Trimming removed 3 bases from V and 3 bases from J, with 9 bases in between.

The chain couples TRBV7-8 to TRBJ2-5; TRBD1 agrees at 9 bases. The V and J ends lost 3 bases and 2 bases, in that order; junction bases with no gene match: 7. Per the germline V gene, CDR1 is SGHVS and CDR2 is FQNEAQ. The length of the CDR3 is 16 residues. Here the CDR3 DNA reads TGTGCCAGCAGCTTTCAACAGGGGGCGAAGCAAGAGACCCAGTACTTC. Protein: CASSFQQGAKQETQYF. Looking up the rest from reference TRBV7-8 and TRBJ2-5 gives the full variable domain: GAGVSQSPRYKVAKRGQDVALRCDPISGHVSLFWYQQALGQGPEFLTYFQNEAQLDKSGLPSDRFFAERPEGSVSTLKIQRTQQEDSAVYLCASSFQQGAKQETQYFGPGTRLLVL.

This clone was picked up one time. The V gene is TRBV29-1, the J gene TRBJ2-1, with D perhaps being TRBD1 or TRBD2 (5 bases each). The germline gives CDR1 SQVTM, CDR2 ANQGSEA. V was trimmed by 7 bases and J by 5 bases, leaving 18 bases between them. This CDR3 region has 14 residues. The CDR3 DNA sequence: TGCAGCGGGGCCGGGACGGACGTTAACAATGAGCAGTTCTTC. The encoded protein is CSGAGTDVNNEQFF.

Of note for this clone: The same CDR3 can be traced to other DNA sequences in this sample. The gene calls are TRBV10-1 and TRBJ1-1; 7 bases line up with TRBD1. V lost 2 bases, J lost 2 bases, and 2 bases stayed unmatched. Germline CDR1 and CDR2: WNHNN and SYGVQD (reference sequence). The length of the CDR3 is 14 residues. CDR3 in DNA: TGCGCCAGCAGTGAGGGGACAGCTAACACTGAAGCTTTCTTT. This encodes CASSEGTANTEAFF.

J is TRBJ2-7 and V is TRBV11-2, with TRBD2 as a possible D gene (6 bases). The CDR3 extends over 16 amino acids. Trimming took off 1 base at V and 2 bases at J, with 15 bases between the two ends. From germline, CDR1 is SGHAT and CDR2 FQNNGV. CDR3 in amino acids: CASSLAFPGTPYEQYF. In nucleotides, the CDR3 is TGTGCCAGCAGCTTAGCGTTTCCCGGGACTCCCTACGAGCAGTACTTC.

The gene calls are TRBV2 and TRBJ2-2; unclear D gene. V was clipped by 8 bases and J by 2 bases, with 9 bases between them. Germline V gene lookup returns CDR1 SNHLY and CDR2 FYNNEI. This CDR3 region has 13 residues. The CDR3 DNA sequence: TGTGCCAGCCTGTACCCAAACACCGGGGAGCTGTTTTTT. Protein: CASLYPNTGELFF.

This clone was seen a single time. V usage is TRBV6-1 and J usage is TRBJ2-6; no clear D gene. Trimming took 3 bases from V and 0 from J, leaving 9 bases between them. Germline CDR1 MNHNS, CDR2 SASEGT. The CDR3 extends over 16 amino acids. CDR3 sequence (DNA): TGTGCCAGCAGTGACAGCCGAAGCTCTGGGGCCAACGTCCTGACTTTC. The encoded protein is CASSDSRSSGANVLTF.

This chain links TRBV13 with TRBJ2-3; 11 bases match TRBD2. J gave up 3 bases and V 6 bases, and 5 bases lay outside the gene matches. This CDR3 contains 15 residues. Germline CDR1 is PRHDT and CDR2 is FYEKMQ (reference sequence). This CDR3 reads CASSLGTSGTDTQYF. The CDR3 DNA reads TGTGCCAGCAGTCTAGGGACTAGCGGAACAGATACGCAGTATTTT.